A selection of T cell receptor beta chains follows, all from one sample in a study of beta chain features in type 1 diabetes. Generated by immunoSEQ multiplex PCR, the TCRdb table keeps only in-frame clones and is missing some. The sample includes 600,000 to 650,000 clones, around 15% seen only once; the top ten take approximately 0.087%. Sequencing used naive CD4+ T cells from blood. The source of these receptors is a man between 18 and 29 years old in good health. Each CDR3 is given with its conserved first and last residue.

v_gene,j_gene,CDR3aa
TRBV29-1,TRBJ1-2,CSVEESQVRGTF
TRBV15,TRBJ1-1,CATSRGVRDTEAFF
TRBV5-6,TRBJ1-5,CASSFRPDHAANQPQHF
TRBV6-5,TRBJ2-7,CASRTPDRGYEQYF
TRBV30,TRBJ1-2,CAWSLDSYGYTF
TRBV7-6,TRBJ1-1,CASSLVGGTSNTEAFF
TRBV7-9,TRBJ2-7,CASGFRRLADDEQYF
TRBV2,TRBJ2-3,CASGGTSGRTQYF
TRBV5-4,TRBJ2-3,CASSTPDRVGTDTQYF
TRBV5-1,TRBJ2-2,CASSLRALFNTGELFF
TRBV7-2,TRBJ2-1,CASSLVQGVNEQFF
TRBV11-2,TRBJ1-1,CASSLLTGQPNTEAFF
TRBV7-8,TRBJ2-3,CASSLGTGGSDTQYF
TRBV19,TRBJ2-5,CASSIFSFPRDKYQETQYF
TRBV7-2,TRBJ2-6,CASSAGANVLTF
TRBV21-1,TRBJ1-2,CASRRTGIGYTF
TRBV13,TRBJ2-7,CASSFLGTGSSYEQYF
TRBV30,TRBJ2-3,CAWRPMSTGHVNF
TRBV7-2,TRBJ1-5,CASSPRIDQPQHF
TRBV27,TRBJ2-7,CASSPGGARMGYEQYF
TRBV28,TRBJ1-4,CASMGIYEKLFF
TRBV6-5,TRBJ1-6,CASRPGRGSPLHF
TRBV7-9,TRBJ1-3,CASSLAGNTIYF
TRBV19,TRBJ2-7,CASSIGAGYEQYF
TRBV18,TRBJ1-2,CASSPRDSNYGYTF
TRBV2,TRBJ2-1,CASSESKILQPNEQFF
TRBV10-3,TRBJ2-7,CAITQGTGRAGYEQYF
TRBV11-2,TRBJ2-3,CASSFRTGISTDTQYF
TRBV19,TRBJ2-5,CASSPGLQETQYF
TRBV15,TRBJ1-3,CATSPRSGNTIYF
TRBV27,TRBJ2-7,CASSLRNARAEQYF
TRBV7-3,TRBJ2-1,CASSTPFGEQFF
TRBV15,TRBJ1-2,CATSRERGPASGYTF
TRBV6-5,TRBJ2-5,CASNRLGIETQYF
TRBV20-1,TRBJ2-1,CSAYDRDEQFF
TRBV4-3,TRBJ2-4,CASSQYRDKNIQYF
TRBV7-3,TRBJ2-5,CASSSLTYRGGQETQYF
TRBV18,TRBJ1-5,CASSPPGQGADQPQHF